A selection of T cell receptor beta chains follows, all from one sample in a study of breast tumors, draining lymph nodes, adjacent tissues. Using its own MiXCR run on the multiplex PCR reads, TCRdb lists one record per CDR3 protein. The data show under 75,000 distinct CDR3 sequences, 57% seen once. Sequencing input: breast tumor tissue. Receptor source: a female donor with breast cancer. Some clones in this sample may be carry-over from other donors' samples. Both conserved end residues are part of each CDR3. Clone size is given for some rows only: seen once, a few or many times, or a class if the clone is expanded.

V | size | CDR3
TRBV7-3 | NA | CASSLIAGGSNEQFF
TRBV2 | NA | CASSEALGDRRYEQYF
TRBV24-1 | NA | CATSDSTGVHGYTF
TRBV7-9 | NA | CASRAGGGEKLFF
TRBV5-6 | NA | CASSLAGPNSYEQYF
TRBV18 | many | CASSPGTGGGTGELFF
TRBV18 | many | CASSPGAGNTIYF
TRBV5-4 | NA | CASSLVASGSGETQYF
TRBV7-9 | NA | CASSPGSPKDTQYF
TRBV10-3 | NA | CAIRGGGQETQYF
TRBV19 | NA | CASSVLGVNEQFF
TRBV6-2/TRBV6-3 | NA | CASSLKRDVGYGYTF
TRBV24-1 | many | CATAGGGTDTQYF
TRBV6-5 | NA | CASGPTGKNQPQHF
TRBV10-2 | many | CASKTAGAGEQYF
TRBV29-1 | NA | CSSQVANQETQYF
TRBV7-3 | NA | CASSVGLAGVQETQYF
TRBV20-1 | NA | CSVGRSGGAEKLFF
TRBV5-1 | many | CARTGTSKNIQYF
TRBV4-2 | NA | CASSQGDRGLTGELFF
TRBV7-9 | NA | CASSLRAGGSQETQYF
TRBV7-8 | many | CASGGGSHSTDTQYF
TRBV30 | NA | CAWSGHSAGSKLFF
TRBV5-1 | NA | CASSFPGRTQSYTF
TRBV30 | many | CAWSKVGGEVGF
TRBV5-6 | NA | CASSFLTVNYGYTF
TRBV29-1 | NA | CSVEAQLNTEAFFGQGTIYF
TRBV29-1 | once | CSVEEYLAGANEQFF
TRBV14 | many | CASSQDPRRRDTDTQYF
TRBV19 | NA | CASSITGINYGYTF
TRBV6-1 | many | CASRYPGLAGGLETQYF
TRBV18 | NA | CASSADRGTEAFF
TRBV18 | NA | CASSPGQGASEQYF
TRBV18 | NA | CASSPKETEHSEQFF
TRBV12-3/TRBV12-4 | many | CASSLGQGKTGNTIYF
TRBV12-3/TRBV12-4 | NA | CASSANRGNTEAFF
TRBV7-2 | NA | CASTGRGPNEQFF
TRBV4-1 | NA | CASSQDPPGLAGVGTDTQYF
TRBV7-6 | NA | CASSPAGTGVYNEQFF
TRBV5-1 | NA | CASNKGNTIYF
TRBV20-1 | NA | CSAGGSGANVLTF
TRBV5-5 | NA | CASRTGIEQYF
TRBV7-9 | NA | CASSLEGRLIEKLFF
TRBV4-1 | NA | CASSQDPPGLASSYEQYF
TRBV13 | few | CASSTPRDSNEQFF
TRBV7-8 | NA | CASSLVRGWDEKLFF
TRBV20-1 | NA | CSARGGLSSYNSPLHF
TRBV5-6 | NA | CASSLEAGVPQPQHF
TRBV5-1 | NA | CASKTGPSLDEQHF
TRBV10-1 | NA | CASSEAGGPYNEQFF
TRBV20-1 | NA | CSASPNVLYEQYF